What follows is one T cell receptor beta chain and its context. This receptor's antigen is unknown. No much larger clone is present one base from it, and per-base qualities are unavailable. The data are from a study of cytotoxic CD8 clonotypes in ibrutinib-treated CLL listed by TCRdb under 2021. Context from the whole study: In this cohort, approximately 15 patients were treatment-naive and 11 to 12 were relapsed/refractory, while roughly 17 had unmutated IGHV. On average, each sample yielded around 250,000 productive templates and 94,082 productive rearrangements. Cryopreserved peripheral blood mononuclear cells were obtained prior to treatment, at the time of response, and at either disease progression or sustained remission. Longitudinal samples were available for 26 of the 86 trial participants. The response samples were drawn at a median of roughly eleven months into treatment, with a range of about 6 to 40 months. All remission and progressive disease samples were collected while patients were still receiving ibrutinib. Partial responses were observed in about 24 patients and complete responses in 2; after a median follow-up of around 64 months, remission was maintained in 15 or so patients and progression was observed in approximately 12.

V and J lose 0 bases and 3 bases, and a span of 9 bases separates them. For CDR1 and CDR2, the germline V gene lists SGHTA and FQGNSA. The CDR3 sequence holds 15 residues, the cysteine and phenylalanine included. Just the 45-base CDR3 DNA is kept, in frame starting at base 1. Paper-wide results and their limitations: Sustained-remission and progressing patients did not have matched sampling times, and lymph node repertoires were not examined. At baseline, clonality was higher than in age-matched healthy donors and showed a strong correlation with circulating CD8+ T-cell counts. Clonality increased at ibrutinib response, stayed stable in sustained remission, and fell back toward baseline at progression. Public clonotypes were rare and either contracted or stayed stable during treatment, and the rise in clonality at ibrutinib response reflected the expansion of private clonotypes.

The goal of deep resolution MiSeq sequencing was a depth between 1 in 1 million and 1 in 200,000 T cells, and coverage averaged 10x per clonotype. The immunoSEQ hsTCRB Kit was used to generate the TCR beta libraries. The authors' analysis ran thus. Data were analyzed with ImmunoSEQ Data Assistant and ImmunoSEQ Analyzer, with V, D and J genes assigned per IMGT definitions. Clonality, which ranges from 0 to 1, was calculated as one minus the normalized Shannon entropy of productive rearrangement frequencies. Only overrepresented clonotypes making up at least 0.05% of the repertoire of each patient were included in the public clonotype analysis. Repertoires from roughly 13 age-matched healthy donors in immuneACCESS were used as clonality controls. Drawn from immuneACCESS, this table holds only the in-frame rearrangements with V and J called that TCRdb kept. Clones are partly lost; checked studies trace under half to an unresolved V gene and leave the rest unexplained. V and J calls and clone size come straight from that table; D and trimming were deduced from the DNA. Here the sample has about 70,000 clones; 90% occur a single time. Around 3.1% of the sample is held by the ten biggest clonotypes.

What the time point label conveys for this sample: about a year on ibrutinib. Approximately 2 micrograms of genomic DNA were extracted from cryopreserved PBMCs for TCR beta library preparation. Longitudinal blood samples from CLL patients on ibrutinib monotherapy were analyzed using high-throughput TCR beta sequencing. The patients took part in an open-label, single-center phase 2 trial of ibrutinib monotherapy. The sequencing used PBMCs, collected after 12 months of ibrutinib treatment. This receptor chain uses TRBV7-2 and TRBJ2-1; possibly the D gene is TRBD2, per 6 matching bases. The TCR comes from a human donor with chronic lymphocytic leukemia. The CDR3 protein sequence reads: CASSLAAGNYNEQFF. The DNA sequence is given as TGTGCCAGCAGCTTAGCTGCGGGAAACTACAATGAGCAGTTCTTC.